The 3 T cell receptor beta chains given below trace back to one sample, sequenced in a study of blood T cell repertoires in COVID-19. Sequencing used immunoSEQ multiplex PCR; TCRdb keeps in-frame clones, though not all of them. The sample consists of about 380,000 clones, 88% of them appearing once. Sequencing was done on a sample of PBMCs or T cells enriched from blood (not recorded which). The receptors stem from a woman aged 18-30 years who had recovered from COVID-19.

The gene calls are TRBV4-2 and TRBJ1-4; D ambiguous. Germline loops: CDR1 LGHNA, CDR2 YNFKEQ. There are 15 residues in the CDR3. Trimming stripped 1 base from V and 5 bases from J, with 11 bases between. Here the CDR3 reads CASSQGEASNEKLFF. CDR3 coding DNA: TGTGCCAGCAGCCAAGGAGAGGCTTCGAATGAAAAACTGTTTTTT.

The V gene is TRBV25-1, the J gene TRBJ2-3; a possible D gene is TRBD1 (6 bases). V lost 2 bases, J lost 1 base, and 13 bases lay in between. CDR3 length: 16 residues. CDR1 is MGHDK, CDR2 SYGVNS, per germline. CDR3 in DNA: TGTGCCAGCAGTGAAGGACGGCAGGGGCGCACAGATACGCAGTATTTT. It yields the protein CASSEGRQGRTDTQYF. The whole variable domain, filled in from reference TRBV25-1 and TRBJ2-3, reads EADIYQTPRYLVIGTGKKITLECSQTMGHDKMYWYQQDPGMELHLIHYSYGVNSTEKGDLSSESTVSRIRTEHFPLTLESARPSHTSQYLCASSEGRQGRTDTQYFGPGTRLTVL.

The rearrangement uses TRBV2 and TRBJ1-6, with unresolved D. V lost 6 bases, J lost 7 bases, and 16 bases lay in between. Germline values: CDR1 SNHLY, CDR2 FYNNEI. CDR3 length equals 15 residues. CDR3 nucleotide sequence: TGTGCCAGCAGGGTAAGGACGGGATCAAATTCACCCCTCCACTTT. It is translated as CASRVRTGSNSPLHF.